A selection of T cell receptor beta chains follows, all from one sample in a study of T cells after yellow fever vaccination. TCRdb re-called the 5' RACE reads with MiXCR, one entry per CDR3 protein. The sample has hundreds of thousands of distinct CDR3 sequences; about 14% are singletons. The sample in question was PBMCs, obtained on the day of the yellow fever booster vaccination. All receptors derive from a man aged 25-45 years who received the YFV17D yellow fever vaccine. Each CDR3 is given without its conserved first and last residue.

j_call v_call cdr3_aa
TRBJ2-7 TRBV6-5 ASSYSSGDEQY
TRBJ2-7 TRBV7-6 ASSNPTGGHSYEQY
TRBJ2-1 TRBV24-1 ATSDATGDVLGSRYNEQF
TRBJ1-5 TRBV12-3/TRBV12-4 ASSPQGAASGQPQH
TRBJ2-1 TRBV20-1 SENGPANYNEQF
TRBJ2-3 TRBV7-2 ASSKTSGLSTDTQY
TRBJ1-1 TRBV12-3/TRBV12-4 ASSLHKNTEAF
TRBJ2-3 TRBV7-6 ASTGGLAGVWGTDMQY
TRBJ2-4 TRBV12-3/TRBV12-4 ASSKLAKNIQY
TRBJ1-1 TRBV19 ASSVTGRTTMNTEAF
TRBJ2-1 TRBV15 ATSREGGGNNEQF
TRBJ2-2 TRBV12-3/TRBV12-4 ASSLETGITGELF
TRBJ1-1 TRBV10-3 ANSELGITEAF
TRBJ2-7 TRBV20-1 STNPNWSGGGSHEQY
TRBJ2-5 TRBV10-1 ASSRSLVGETQY
TRBJ2-3 TRBV3-1 ASSQNPGDTQY
TRBJ1-6 TRBV25-1 ASSELDRGSYNSPLH
TRBJ2-1 TRBV9 ASSTGPTLYNEQF
TRBJ2-5 TRBV20-1 SARDVRHQETQY
TRBJ2-7 TRBV7-8 ASSLLGTSGYEQY
TRBJ2-7 TRBV15 ATSRGPGASGQGLYEQY
TRBJ2-7 TRBV5-6 ASSEEVRQPPYEQY
TRBJ2-2 TRBV7-9 ASSLGHTGELF
TRBJ2-1 TRBV5-4 ASSLGTPSYNEQF
TRBJ2-7 TRBV3-1 ASKGTQGYEQY
TRBJ2-1 TRBV7-6 ASSRDPRYNEQF
TRBJ2-1 TRBV12-3/TRBV12-4 ASTPSSSYNEQF
TRBJ2-2 TRBV2 ASSEESIAGELF
TRBJ2-5 TRBV12-3/TRBV12-4 ASSLTPSRETQY
TRBJ2-3 TRBV20-1 SARSPLAGGTDTQY
TRBJ2-1 TRBV28 ASSLGQGKYNEQF
TRBJ1-1 TRBV7-9 ASNYFEEEAF
TRBJ1-1 TRBV6-1 ASSINRRAF
TRBJ2-1 TRBV11-3 ASSLGRGGTYNEQF
TRBJ2-7 TRBV20-1 SAPIGTGAISSNEQY
TRBJ2-7 TRBV3-1 ASSQDVGGYEQY
TRBJ2-7 TRBV27 ASSFAAEQY
TRBJ2-1 TRBV20-1 SAKINEQF
TRBJ2-1 TRBV12-3/TRBV12-4 ASSLGSGFYNEQF
TRBJ2-7 TRBV7-9 ASSLRTSGRLLDEQY
TRBJ2-4 TRBV10-3 AISESSLAPKG
TRBJ2-2 TRBV6-1 ASRQGLAVPTGELF
TRBJ2-7 TRBV20-1 SARDLTGTSYEQY
TRBJ2-6 TRBV19 ASSLQDRISGANVLT
TRBJ2-5 TRBV5-4 ASSVGRDRGHQETQY
TRBJ2-2 TRBV15 ATSITGPRGSGELF
TRBJ2-3 TRBV5-1 ASSRYGSSDTQY
TRBJ1-5 TRBV20-1 SAKGQGLYSNQPQH
TRBJ2-5 TRBV20-1 SANREETQY
TRBJ1-4 TRBV7-2 ASSLRVPPEKLF